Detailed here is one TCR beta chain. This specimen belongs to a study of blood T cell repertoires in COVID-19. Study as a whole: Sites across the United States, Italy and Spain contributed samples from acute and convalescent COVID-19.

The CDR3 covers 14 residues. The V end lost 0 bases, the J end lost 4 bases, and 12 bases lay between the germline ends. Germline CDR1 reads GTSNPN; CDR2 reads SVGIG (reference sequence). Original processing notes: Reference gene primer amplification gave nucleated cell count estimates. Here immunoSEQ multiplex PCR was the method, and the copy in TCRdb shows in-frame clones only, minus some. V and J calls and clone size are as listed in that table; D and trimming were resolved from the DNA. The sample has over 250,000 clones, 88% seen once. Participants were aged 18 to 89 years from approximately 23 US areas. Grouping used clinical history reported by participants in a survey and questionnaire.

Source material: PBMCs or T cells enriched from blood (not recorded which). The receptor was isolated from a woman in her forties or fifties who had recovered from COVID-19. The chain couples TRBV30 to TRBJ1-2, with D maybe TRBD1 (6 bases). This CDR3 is CAWSVTRGRYGYTF. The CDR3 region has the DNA TGTGCCTGGAGTGTGACCAGGGGCCGCTATGGCTACACCTTC.